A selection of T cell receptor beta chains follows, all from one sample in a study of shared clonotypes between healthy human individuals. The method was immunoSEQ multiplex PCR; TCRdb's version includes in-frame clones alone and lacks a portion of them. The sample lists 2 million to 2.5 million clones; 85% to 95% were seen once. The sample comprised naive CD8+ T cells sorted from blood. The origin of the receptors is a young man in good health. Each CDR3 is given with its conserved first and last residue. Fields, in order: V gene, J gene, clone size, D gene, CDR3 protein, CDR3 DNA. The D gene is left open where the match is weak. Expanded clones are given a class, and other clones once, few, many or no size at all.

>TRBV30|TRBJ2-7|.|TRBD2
CAWSTGGGYEQYF
TGTGCCTGGAGTACTGGGGGGGGCTACGAGCAGTACTTC
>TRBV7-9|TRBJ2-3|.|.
CASSGELDTQYF
TGTGCCAGCAGCGGGGAGCTGGATACGCAGTATTTT
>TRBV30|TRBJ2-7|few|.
CAWVETTGNEQYF
TGTGCCTGGGTAGAAACTACAGGGAACGAGCAGTACTTC
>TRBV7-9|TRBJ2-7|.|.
CASSTGAVYEQYF
TGTGCCAGCAGCACTGGGGCGGTCTACGAGCAGTACTTC
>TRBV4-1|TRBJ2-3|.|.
CASSSHSNTDTQYF
TGCGCCAGCAGCTCTCATTCCAACACAGATACGCAGTATTTT
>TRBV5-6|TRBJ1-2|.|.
CASSPVTVVSYGYTF
TGTGCCAGCAGCCCCGTGACAGTGGTTTCCTATGGCTACACCTTC
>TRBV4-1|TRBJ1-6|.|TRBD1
CASSHFIGQDSPLHF
TGCGCCAGCAGCCATTTTATAGGACAGGACTCACCCCTCCACTTT
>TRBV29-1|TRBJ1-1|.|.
CSVGTYTEAFF
TGCAGCGTAGGGACGTACACTGAAGCTTTCTTT
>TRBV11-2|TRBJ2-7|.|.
CASSLPGAGYEQYF
TGTGCCAGCAGCTTACCAGGGGCAGGGTACGAGCAGTACTTC
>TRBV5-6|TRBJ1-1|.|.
CASSLRAMGNTEAFF
TGTGCCAGCAGCTTGCGGGCCATGGGGAACACTGAAGCTTTCTTT
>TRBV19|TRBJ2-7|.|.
CASSTGTYEQYF
TGTGCCAGTAGTACAGGAACCTACGAGCAGTACTTC
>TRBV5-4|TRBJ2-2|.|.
CASSNNDGTGELFF
TGTGCCAGCAGCAACAACGACGGAACCGGGGAGCTGTTTTTT
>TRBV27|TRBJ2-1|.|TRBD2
CASSPGLGPGNEQFF
TGTGCCAGCAGCCCGGGACTAGGGCCTGGCAATGAGCAGTTCTTC
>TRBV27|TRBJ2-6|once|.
CASSFVGSGANVLTF
TGTGCCAGCAGTTTCGTCGGCTCTGGGGCCAACGTCCTGACTTTC